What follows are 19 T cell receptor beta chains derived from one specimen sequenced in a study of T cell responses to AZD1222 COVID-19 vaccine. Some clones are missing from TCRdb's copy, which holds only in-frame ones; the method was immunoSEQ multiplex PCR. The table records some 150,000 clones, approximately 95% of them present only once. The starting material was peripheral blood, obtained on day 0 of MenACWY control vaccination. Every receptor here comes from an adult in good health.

The CDR3 DNA is TGTGCCAGCAGCTTGGGTGCTAATGAAAAACTGTTTTTT. It translates to CASSLGANEKLFF. The rearrangement joins TRBV5-6 to TRBJ1-4; the D is unclear. The CDR3 runs 13 residues. Germline CDR1 reads SGHDT; CDR2 reads YYEEEE. The V gene lost 0 bases and the J gene lost 3 bases, with 3 bases spanning the gap.

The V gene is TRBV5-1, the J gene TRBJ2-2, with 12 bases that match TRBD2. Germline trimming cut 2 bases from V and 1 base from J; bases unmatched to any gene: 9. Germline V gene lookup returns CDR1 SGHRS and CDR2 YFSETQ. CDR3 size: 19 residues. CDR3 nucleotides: TGCGCCAGCAGCTTCACTGTAATGGGACTAGCGGGGAACACCGGGGAGCTGTTTTTT. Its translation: CASSFTVMGLAGNTGELFF.

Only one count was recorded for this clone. DNA of the CDR3: TGTGCCAGCAGTTTGATGAAAGGGGTGGCTCAGCCCCAGCATTTT. Amino acid sequence: CASSLMKGVAQPQHF. The chain links TRBV28 to TRBJ1-5, with D perhaps matching TRBD1 (5 bases). The CDR3 is 15 residues long. The germline gives CDR1 MDHEN, CDR2 SYDVKM. V lost 3 bases to trimming and J lost 6 bases, with 15 bases between them.

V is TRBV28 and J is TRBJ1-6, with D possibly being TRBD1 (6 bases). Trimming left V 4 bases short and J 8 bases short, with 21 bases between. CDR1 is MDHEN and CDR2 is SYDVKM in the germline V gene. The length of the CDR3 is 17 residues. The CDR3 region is CASSSPHMGATYSPLHF. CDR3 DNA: TGTGCCAGCAGTTCTCCTCATATGGGGGCGACGTATTCACCCCTCCACTTT. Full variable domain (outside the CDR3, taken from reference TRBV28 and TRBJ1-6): DVKVTQSSRYLVKRTGEKVFLECVQDMDHENMFWYRQDPGLGLRLIYFSYDVKMKEKGDIPEGYSVSREKKERFSLILESASTNQTSMYLCASSSPHMGATYSPLHFGNGTRLTVT.

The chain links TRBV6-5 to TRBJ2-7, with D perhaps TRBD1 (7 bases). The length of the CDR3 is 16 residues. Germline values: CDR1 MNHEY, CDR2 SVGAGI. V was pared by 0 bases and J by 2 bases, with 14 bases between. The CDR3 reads CASSYSSGGSAYEQYF. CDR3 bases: TGTGCCAGCAGTTACTCGTCAGGGGGGAGTGCCTACGAGCAGTACTTC.

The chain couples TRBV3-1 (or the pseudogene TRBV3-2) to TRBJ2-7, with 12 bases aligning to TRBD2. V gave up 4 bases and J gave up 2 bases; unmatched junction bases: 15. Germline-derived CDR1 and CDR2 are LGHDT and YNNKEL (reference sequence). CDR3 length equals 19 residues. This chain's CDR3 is CASSRNPGLAGTFPYEQYF. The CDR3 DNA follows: TGTGCCAGCAGCCGGAACCCGGGACTAGCGGGCACCTTTCCCTACGAGCAGTACTTC.

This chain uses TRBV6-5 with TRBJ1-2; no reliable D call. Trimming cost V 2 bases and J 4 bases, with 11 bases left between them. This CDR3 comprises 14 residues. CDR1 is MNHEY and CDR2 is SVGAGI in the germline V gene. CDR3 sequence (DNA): TGTGCCAGCAGTTACAAGGGCAATTTCTATGGCTACACCTTC. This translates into CASSYKGNFYGYTF.

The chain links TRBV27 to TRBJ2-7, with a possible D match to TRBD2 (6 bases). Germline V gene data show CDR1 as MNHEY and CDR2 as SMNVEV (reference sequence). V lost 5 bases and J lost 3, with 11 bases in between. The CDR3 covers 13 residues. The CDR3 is CASSRSGVYEQYF. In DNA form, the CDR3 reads TGTGCCAGCAGTCGTAGCGGAGTCTACGAGCAGTACTTC.

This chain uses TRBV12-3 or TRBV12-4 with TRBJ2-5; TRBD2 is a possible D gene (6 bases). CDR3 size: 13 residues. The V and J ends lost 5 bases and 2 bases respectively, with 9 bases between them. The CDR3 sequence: CASSRLVQETQYF. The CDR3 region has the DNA TGTGCCAGCAGTAGACTAGTTCAAGAGACCCAGTACTTC.

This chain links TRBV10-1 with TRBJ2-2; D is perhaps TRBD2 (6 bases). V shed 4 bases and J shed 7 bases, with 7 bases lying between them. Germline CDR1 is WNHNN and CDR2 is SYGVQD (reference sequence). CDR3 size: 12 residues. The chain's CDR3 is CASSGRVGELFF. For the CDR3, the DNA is TGCGCCAGCAGTGGGAGGGTCGGGGAGCTGTTTTTT.

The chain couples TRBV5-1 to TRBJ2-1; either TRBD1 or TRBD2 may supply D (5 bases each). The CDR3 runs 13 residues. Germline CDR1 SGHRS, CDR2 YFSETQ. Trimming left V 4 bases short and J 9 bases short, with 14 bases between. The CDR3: CASSRRQGSEQFF. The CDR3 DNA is TGCGCCAGCAGCCGGAGGCAGGGCAGTGAGCAGTTCTTC.

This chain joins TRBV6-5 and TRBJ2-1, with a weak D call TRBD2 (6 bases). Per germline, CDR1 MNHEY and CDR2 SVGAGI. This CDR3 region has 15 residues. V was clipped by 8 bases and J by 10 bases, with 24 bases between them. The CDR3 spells CASEQRVGLSREQFF. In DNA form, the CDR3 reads TGTGCCAGCGAACAGCGGGTGGGACTTTCGCGAGAGCAGTTCTTC.

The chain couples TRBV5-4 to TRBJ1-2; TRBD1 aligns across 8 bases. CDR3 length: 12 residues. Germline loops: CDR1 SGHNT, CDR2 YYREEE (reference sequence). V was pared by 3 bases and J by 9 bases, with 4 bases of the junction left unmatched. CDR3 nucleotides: TGTGCCAGCAGCTGGGACAGGCAGAGCTACACCTTC. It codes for CASSWDRQSYTF.

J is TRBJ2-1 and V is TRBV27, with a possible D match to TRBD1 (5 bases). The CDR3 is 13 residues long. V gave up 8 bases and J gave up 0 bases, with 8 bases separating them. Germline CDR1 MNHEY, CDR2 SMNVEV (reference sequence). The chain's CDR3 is CASADTSYNEQFF. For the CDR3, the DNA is TGTGCCAGCGCGGACACCTCCTACAATGAGCAGTTCTTC.

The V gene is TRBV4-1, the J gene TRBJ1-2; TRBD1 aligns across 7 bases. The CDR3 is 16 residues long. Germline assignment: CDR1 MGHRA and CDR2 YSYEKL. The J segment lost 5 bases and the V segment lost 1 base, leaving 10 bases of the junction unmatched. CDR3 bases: TGCGCCAGCAGCCAAGCGACCCGACAGGGAGAATATGGCTACACCTTC. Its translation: CASSQATRQGEYGYTF.

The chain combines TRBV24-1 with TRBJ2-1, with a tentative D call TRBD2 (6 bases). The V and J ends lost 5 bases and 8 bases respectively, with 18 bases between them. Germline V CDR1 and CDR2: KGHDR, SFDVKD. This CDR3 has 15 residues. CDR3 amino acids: CATSAAYGRGDEQFF. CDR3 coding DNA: TGTGCCACCAGTGCGGCCTACGGGAGAGGCGATGAGCAGTTCTTC.

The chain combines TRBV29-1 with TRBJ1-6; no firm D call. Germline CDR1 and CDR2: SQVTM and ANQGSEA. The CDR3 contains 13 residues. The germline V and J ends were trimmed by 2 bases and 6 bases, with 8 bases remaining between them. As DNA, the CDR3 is TGCAGCGTTGAACTGGACGGTAATTCACCCCTCCACTTT. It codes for CSVELDGNSPLHF.

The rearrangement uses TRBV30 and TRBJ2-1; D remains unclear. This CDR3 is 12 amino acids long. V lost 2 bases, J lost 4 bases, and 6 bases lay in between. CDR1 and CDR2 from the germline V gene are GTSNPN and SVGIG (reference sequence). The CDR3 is CAWSPIYNEQFF. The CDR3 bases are TGTGCCTGGAGTCCCATTTACAATGAGCAGTTCTTC.

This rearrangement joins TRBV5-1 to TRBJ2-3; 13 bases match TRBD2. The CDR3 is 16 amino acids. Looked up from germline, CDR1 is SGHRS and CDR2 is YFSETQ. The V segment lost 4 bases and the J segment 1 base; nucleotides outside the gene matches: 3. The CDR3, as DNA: TGCGCCAGCAGCCTCGGGACTAGCGGGGGCACAGATACGCAGTATTTT. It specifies CASSLGTSGGTDTQYF.